This T cell receptor (beta chain) is from a study of cytomegalovirus exposure and HLA in healthy donors (dated by TCRdb to between 2016 and 2019). Describing the broader study: An earlier analysis of some 600 of the donors reported 250 to 350 Gb of sequence data and 117 million unique TCR beta sequences obtained from about 179 million T cells. A later genetic analysis used genome-wide SNP genotypes for about 60% of the roughly 700 donors, treating that subset as a discovery cohort. All discovery cohort repertoires had been generated on a single sequencing platform. The study was designed to test whether signatures of past pathogen exposure could be identified by cataloging public T cell receptors. Among approximately 370 genotyped donors of the cohort, an average of roughly 230,000 unique TCR beta nucleotide sequences was sequenced per donor, of which 15% to 20% were non-productive. Several DR-DQ haplotypes were treated as single units for association and clustering because of strong linkage in the cohort. Typing coverage differed by locus: A, B, C, DRB1 and DQB1 were typed in roughly 629-640 donors, DQA1 in around 500, DPA1 in some 570, and DPB1 in roughly 470. An earlier analysis of some 500 of the donors applied high-throughput TCR beta sequencing to assess whether each TCR beta V gene segment acted as functional or pseudogenic. The later analysis used no new phenotypic data to find candidate immune exposures, relying instead on TCR beta sequences and their occurrence across donors. Of the approximately 400 genotyped donors, less than 85% were placed in the genetic ancestry cluster associated with self-reported Caucasian donors. To predict cytomegalovirus infection status, the study brought together high-throughput TCR immunosequencing, statistical association of individual TCRs with disease status, and machine learning. An early release that covered fewer than 800 HLA-typed donors contained approximately 320 gigabases of sequencing data and around 85 million unique TCR sequences. Besides the first cohort of around 670 subjects, a separate validation cohort made up of 120 different subjects was used. In a later analysis, previously published TCR beta repertoires from 666 donors were re-analyzed and high-resolution HLA genotyping was added so that TCR occurrence patterns could be studied. Donor age, sex, ethnicity and CMV serostatus were collected together with the repertoire data. Class I and class II HLA loci were covered by the typing at four-digit resolution. The study used immunosequencing to profile the T cell repertoires of 600 to 850 subjects and linked those repertoires to cytomegalovirus serostatus.

General findings and caveats noted by the study authors: A later analysis associated about 17,000 TCR beta sequences with specific HLA alleles at a false discovery rate of 0.05. In a later analysis, TCR association rates were found to vary across HLA loci, with the most associated TCRs seen for DRB1 alleles and the fewest for HLA-C alleles. Correlated functional status among segregating V segments might be attributable to linkage disequilibrium, but an unknown experimental factor could not be ruled out. The earlier analysis of some 540 of the donors excluded some 15 rarely observed V segments, including chromosome 9 orphons, because counts were too low. Roughly uniform sequencing depth across donors was assumed in presence/absence analyses, although this assumption may not hold. In the study, some 160 TCR beta chains were listed as associated with cytomegalovirus. V-gene and J-gene trimming of TCR beta chains was associated with a missense DCLRE1C variant in a later genetic analysis, and the association was replicated in an independent cohort. The classifier was reported to diagnose cytomegalovirus status with high specificity and sensitivity in both the original and validation cohorts. In this cohort, only TCR beta chains were sequenced, and detectable features were limited by the absence of alpha or paired-chain data. Strong co-occurrence of HLA alleles, especially DR and DQ, made assigning TCR associations to individual alleles difficult. The authors suggested that the approach could potentially be generalized to other disease states and immunological phenotypes. CMV serostatus was the only immune exposure information available for the cohort. Because HLA typing was missing for some donors at each locus, association tests included only the typed subset. According to a later genetic analysis, donors in an Asian-associated ancestry cluster had fewer N-insertions in productive TCRs than the approximately 670-donor mean. A few of the identified cytomegalovirus-associated TCR beta chains were confirmed in vitro to be specific for cytomegalovirus antigens. The sequencing pipeline was judged likely to have produced a cluster of highly shared sequence variants as a technical artifact. Some IMGT-functional V segments, including TRBV6-2 and TRBV6-3, could not be told apart with the 87-base-pair reads, so those segments were excluded. Across donors, most TCR sequences were observed very rarely, whereas some public TCRs were present in many individuals. An earlier analysis of 587 of the donors showed that most TCR beta V segments appeared in productive rearrangements either about 87% or about 30% of the time, which broadly matched IMGT annotations. A further reported finding was that TCR beta sequences accurately predicted the HLA-A and HLA-B alleles for most subjects in the first cohort. Most CMV-associated TCR beta chains appeared to be HLA-restricted in a later analysis, and the HLA associations seemed to be driven largely by CMV exposure. In a later analysis, HLA-associated TCR beta chains showed more clonal expansion and lower generation probabilities than non-associated chains that were equally common. In a later analysis, several top co-occurrence clusters were reported to appear linked to parvovirus B19, influenza, CMV and Epstein-Barr virus.

Receptor libraries were prepared by the immunoSEQ multiplex PCR assay. The multiplex PCR relied on a mix of 60 forward primers for TCR Vbeta segments and 13 reverse primers for TCR Jbeta segments. The CDR3 region of rearranged TCR beta genes was amplified from genomic DNA with a multiplex PCR assay. The amplified TCR beta libraries were sequenced on the Illumina HiSeq System as 87-base-pair reads. The authors' pipeline ran thus. Across the 640 or so repertoires, a later analysis counted tens of millions of unique TCR beta chains, roughly 11 million of which were shared by at least two donors. Raw reads were error-corrected and collapsed into unique sequences with a nearest-neighbor algorithm that merged closely related sequences to remove PCR and sequencing errors. To assign V, D and J gene segments, CDR3 sequences were aligned to IMGT reference sequences. Each retained sequence needed at least a six-nucleotide match to both a V gene segment and a J gene segment. Rearrangements were called productive when the CDR3 lacked stop codons and stayed in frame with V and J; all others were non-productive. Following IMGT convention, CDR3 was defined as the stretch from the second conserved V-encoded cysteine up to the conserved J-encoded phenylalanine. The earlier analysis of approximately 590 of the donors excluded any sequence lacking an unambiguous match to a single V gene segment. An earlier analysis of approximately 590 of the donors classified V segments as functional when productive rearrangements were above 56.7% and as segregating when the standard deviation between donors was above 5%. To diagnose cytomegalovirus status from the catalog of TCR beta chain sequences, a statistical classification framework was built. In a later analysis, V and J genes were assigned by comparing TCR nucleotide sequences against IMGT/GENE-DB human TR gene sequences. In a later analysis, CDR3 sequences and most-parsimonious VDJ recombination scenarios were assigned using the TCRdist pipeline. In a later analysis, every TCR beta chain was defined by the combination of its CDR3 amino acid sequence and its V-gene family, and reads without a unique V-gene family were dropped. As a way to deal with suspected cross-contamination and a sequencing artifact, a later analysis dropped hundreds of nucleotide sequences that were highly shared and had low generation probability. In a later analysis, a clonal expansion index was calculated for each public chain from normalized within-repertoire ranks of inferred template counts. Generation probabilities in a later analysis came from a VDJ recombination model fitted to out-of-frame rearrangements, and those results were checked against IGoR. A later analysis scored TCR-TCR, TCR-HLA and TCR-CMV co-occurrence with hypergeometric tests, applying a repertoire-size bias correction to TCR pairs. False discovery rates were estimated in a later analysis by permuting HLA or CMV assignments 20 times. In a later analysis, co-occurring TCRs were grouped using DBSCAN, and TCRdist sequence similarity was added for clustering within HLA-allele-positive subsets. For co-occurrence clustering, repertoires with fewer than 30,000 or more than 120,000 public chains were excluded, along with five or six repertoires with anomalous nucleotide sharing. TCRdb took over this immuneACCESS table, retaining in-frame rearrangements with V and J assigned. Such tables are incomplete; in checked studies, under half of the missing clones stem from an unresolved V gene, and the remainder is unexplained. The V and J calls and clone size come from that table; D and trimming were worked out from the DNA. The sample table shows a few hundred thousand clones, and about 90% are seen once. The ten largest account for less than 2% of the sample.

The cohort was made up of 500 to 850 healthy bone marrow donors. All cohort members were sampled while nominally healthy, although unrecorded immune exposures were likely present. The donor tested CMV seronegative and was one of the 352 seronegative cohort members. A peripheral blood sample was collected from each donor, and TCR beta sequencing was performed on peripheral blood mononuclear cells. The Qiagen DNeasy Blood Extraction Kit was used to extract genomic DNA from the blood cell samples. CDR1 and CDR2 are read off the germline V gene (reference sequence) as MNHEY and SMNVEV. From cysteine to phenylalanine, the CDR3 is 14 amino acids long. Here the CDR3 DNA is all that survives: 42 bases in frame from base 1. V lost 7 bases and J lost 1 base, and the count of bases not matched to a germline gene is 6. To note about this clone: The clone's antigen remains unknown. No per-base quality is available; no much larger clone lies one base away.

The chain couples TRBV27 to TRBJ1-1, with 7 junctional bases fitting TRBD1. Input material: PBMCs. This clonotype was obtained from a girl aged 2-9 years in good health and CMV-seronegative. The sequenced DNA: TGTGCCAGCAACCTAGGGGGCTCGAACACTGAAGCTTTCTTT. It specifies CASNLGGSNTEAFF.